The TCR beta chain under discussion was sequenced for a study of blood T cell repertoires in COVID-19. About the research overall: The analysed material was cDNA or gDNA that came from T cells, B-cell-depleted T cells, or PBMCs.

Original processing notes: Amplification with reference gene primers provided the estimates of nucleated cell counts. Assay used: immunoSEQ multiplex PCR; TCRdb lists only in-frame clones, some missing. V, J and clone size derive from that table, while D and trimming were established from the DNA sequence. This sample has about 190,000 clones, with approximately 87% found just once. The CDR3 totals 16 residues. Germline V CDR1 and CDR2: KGHSH, LQKENI. Trimming removed 3 bases from V and 7 bases from J, with 19 bases in between. Sequenced: peripheral blood. The chain carries TRBV18 and TRBJ2-1; TRBD2 might be the D (5 bases). The receptor's source is a woman in her seventies with COVID-19, enrolled during active disease. CDR3 nucleotide sequence: TGTGCCAGCTCACCCATCTCACGGACGGACTCGAATGAGCAGTTCTTC. This sequence encodes CASSPISRTDSNEQFF.